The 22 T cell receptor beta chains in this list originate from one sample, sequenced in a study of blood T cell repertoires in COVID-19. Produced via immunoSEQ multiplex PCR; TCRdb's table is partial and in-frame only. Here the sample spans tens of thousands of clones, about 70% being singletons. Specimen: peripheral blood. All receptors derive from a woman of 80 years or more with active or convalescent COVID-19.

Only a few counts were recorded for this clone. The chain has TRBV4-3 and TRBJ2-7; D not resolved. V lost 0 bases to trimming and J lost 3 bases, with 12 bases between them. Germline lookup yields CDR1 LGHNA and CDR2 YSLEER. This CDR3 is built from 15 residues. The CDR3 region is CASSQDVTELYEQYF. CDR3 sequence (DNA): TGCGCCAGCAGCCAAGATGTAACAGAACTCTACGAGCAGTACTTC.

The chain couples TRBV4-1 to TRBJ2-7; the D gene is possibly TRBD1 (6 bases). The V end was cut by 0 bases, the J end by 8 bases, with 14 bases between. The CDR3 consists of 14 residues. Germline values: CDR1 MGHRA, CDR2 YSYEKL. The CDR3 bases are TGCGCCAGCAGCCAAGAGCTACAGGGAATACAGCAGTACTTC. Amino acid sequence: CASSQELQGIQQYF.

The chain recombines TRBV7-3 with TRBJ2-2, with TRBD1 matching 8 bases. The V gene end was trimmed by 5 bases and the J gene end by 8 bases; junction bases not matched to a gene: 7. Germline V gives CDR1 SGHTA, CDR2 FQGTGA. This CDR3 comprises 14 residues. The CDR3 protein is CASSPGQGRGELFF. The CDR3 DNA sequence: TGTGCCAGCAGCCCCGGACAGGGCCGGGGGGAGCTGTTTTTT.

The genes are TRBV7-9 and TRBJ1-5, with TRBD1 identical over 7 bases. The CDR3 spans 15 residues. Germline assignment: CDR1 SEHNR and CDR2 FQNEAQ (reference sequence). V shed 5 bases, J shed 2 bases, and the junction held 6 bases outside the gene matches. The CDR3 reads CASSRTGGGNQPQHF. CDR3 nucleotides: TGTGCCAGCAGCCGGACAGGAGGAGGCAATCAGCCCCAGCATTTT. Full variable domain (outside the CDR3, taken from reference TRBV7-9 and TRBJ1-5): DTGVSQNPRHKITKRGQNVTFRCDPISEHNRLYWYRQTLGQGPEFLTYFQNEAQLEKSRLLSDRFSAERPKGSFSTLEIQRTEQGDSAMYLCASSRTGGGNQPQHFGDGTRLSIL.

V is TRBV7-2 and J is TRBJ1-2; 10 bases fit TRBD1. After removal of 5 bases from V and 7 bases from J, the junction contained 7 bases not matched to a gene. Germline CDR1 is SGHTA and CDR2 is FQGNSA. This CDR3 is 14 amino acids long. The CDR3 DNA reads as TGTGCCAGCAGCACCAGACAGGGGGCGGGTGGCTACACCTTC. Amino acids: CASSTRQGAGGYTF.

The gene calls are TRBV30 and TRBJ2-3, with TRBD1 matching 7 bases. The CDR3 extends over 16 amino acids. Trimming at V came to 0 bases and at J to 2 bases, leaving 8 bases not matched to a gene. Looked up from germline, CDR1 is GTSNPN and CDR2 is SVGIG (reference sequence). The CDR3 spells CAWSVSGQRFTDTQYF. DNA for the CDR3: TGTGCCTGGAGTGTATCGGGACAGCGTTTCACAGATACGCAGTATTTT.

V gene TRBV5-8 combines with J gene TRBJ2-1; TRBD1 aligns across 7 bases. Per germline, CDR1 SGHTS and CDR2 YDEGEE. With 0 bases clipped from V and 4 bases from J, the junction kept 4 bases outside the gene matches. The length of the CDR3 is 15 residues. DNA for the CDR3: TGTGCCAGCAGCTTGGGACAGGGCCGATACAATGAGCAGTTCTTC. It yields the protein CASSLGQGRYNEQFF.

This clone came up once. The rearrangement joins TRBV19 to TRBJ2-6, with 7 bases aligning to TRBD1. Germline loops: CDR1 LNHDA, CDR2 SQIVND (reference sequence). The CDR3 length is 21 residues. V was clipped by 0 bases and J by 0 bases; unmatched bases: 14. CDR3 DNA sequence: TGTGCCAGTAGTATAGATGCACTTGTCGGGACAGCCTACTCTGGGGCCAACGTCCTGACTTTC. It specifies CASSIDALVGTAYSGANVLTF.

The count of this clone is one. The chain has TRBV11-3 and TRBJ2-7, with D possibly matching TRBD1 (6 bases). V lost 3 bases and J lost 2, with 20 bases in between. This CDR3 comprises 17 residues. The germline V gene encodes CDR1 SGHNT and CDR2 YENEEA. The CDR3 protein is CASSFGTNRQEPYEQYF. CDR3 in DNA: TGTGCCAGCAGCTTCGGTACAAACCGACAGGAACCCTACGAGCAGTACTTC. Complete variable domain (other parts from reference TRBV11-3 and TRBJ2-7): EAGVVQSPRYKIIEKKQPVAFWCNPISGHNTLYWYLQNLGQGPELLIRYENEEAVDDSQLPKDRFSAERLKGVDSTLKIQPAELGDSAVYLCASSFGTNRQEPYEQYFGPGTRLTVT.

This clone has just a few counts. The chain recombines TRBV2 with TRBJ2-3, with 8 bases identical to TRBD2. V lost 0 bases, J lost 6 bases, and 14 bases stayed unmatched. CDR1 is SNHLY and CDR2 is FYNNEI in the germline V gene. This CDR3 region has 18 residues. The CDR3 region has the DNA TGTGCCAGCAGTGAAGCGCTTCTGTCGGGGGGGCCGTTGGATACGCAGTATTTT. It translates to CASSEALLSGGPLDTQYF. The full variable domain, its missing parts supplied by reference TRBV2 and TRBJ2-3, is EPEVTQTPSHQVTQMGQEVILRCVPISNHLYFYWYRQILGQKVEFLVSFYNNEISEKSEIFDDQFSVERPDGSNFTLKIRSTKLEDSAMYFCASSEALLSGGPLDTQYFGPGTRLTVL.

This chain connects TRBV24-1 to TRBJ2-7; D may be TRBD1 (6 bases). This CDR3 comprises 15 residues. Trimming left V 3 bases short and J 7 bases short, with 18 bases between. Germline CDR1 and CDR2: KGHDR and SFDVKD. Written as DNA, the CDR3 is TGTGCCACCAGTGATCACCGGGACACTCGAGGGGAGCAGTACTTC. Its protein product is CATSDHRDTRGEQYF.

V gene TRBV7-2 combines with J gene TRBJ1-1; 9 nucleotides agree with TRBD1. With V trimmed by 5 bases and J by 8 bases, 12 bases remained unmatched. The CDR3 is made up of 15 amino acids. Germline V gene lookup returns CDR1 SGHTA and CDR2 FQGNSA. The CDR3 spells CASSLYMGQGREAFF. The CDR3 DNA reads TGTGCCAGCAGCCTGTATATGGGACAGGGAAGAGAAGCTTTCTTT.

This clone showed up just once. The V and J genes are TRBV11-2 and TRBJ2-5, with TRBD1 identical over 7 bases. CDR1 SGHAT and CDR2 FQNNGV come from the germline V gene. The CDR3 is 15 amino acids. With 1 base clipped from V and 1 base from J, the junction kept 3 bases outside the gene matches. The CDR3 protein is CASSLGGTAQETQYF. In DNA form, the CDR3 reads TGTGCCAGCAGCTTAGGAGGGACAGCCCAAGAGACCCAGTACTTC.

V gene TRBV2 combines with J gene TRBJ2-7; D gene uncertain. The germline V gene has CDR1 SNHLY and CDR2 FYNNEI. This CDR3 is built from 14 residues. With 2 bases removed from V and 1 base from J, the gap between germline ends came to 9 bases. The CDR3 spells CASSEPTVSYEQYF. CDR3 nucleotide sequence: TGTGCCAGCAGTGAACCCACGGTTTCCTACGAGCAGTACTTC.

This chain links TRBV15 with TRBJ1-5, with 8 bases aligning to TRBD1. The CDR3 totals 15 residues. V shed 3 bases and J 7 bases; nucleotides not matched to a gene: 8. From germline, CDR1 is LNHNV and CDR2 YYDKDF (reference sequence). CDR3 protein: CATSRTTGAGQPQHF. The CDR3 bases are TGTGCCACCAGCAGGACGACAGGGGCAGGCCAGCCCCAGCATTTT.

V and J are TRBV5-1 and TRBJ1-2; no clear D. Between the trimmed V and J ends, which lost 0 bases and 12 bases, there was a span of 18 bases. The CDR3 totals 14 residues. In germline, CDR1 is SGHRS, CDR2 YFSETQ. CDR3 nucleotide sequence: TGCGCCAGCAGCTTGGCCATATTCCAGAACGAAGACACCTTC. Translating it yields CASSLAIFQNEDTF.

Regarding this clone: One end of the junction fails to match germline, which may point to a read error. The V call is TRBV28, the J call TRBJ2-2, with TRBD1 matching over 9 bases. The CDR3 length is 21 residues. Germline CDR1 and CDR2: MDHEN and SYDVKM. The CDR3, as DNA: TGTCCCAGCAGTTTCCCCGCGACAGGGGGGAGCACCCAGACATCGCACGGGGAGCTGTTTTTT. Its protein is CPSSFPATGGSTQTSHGELFF.

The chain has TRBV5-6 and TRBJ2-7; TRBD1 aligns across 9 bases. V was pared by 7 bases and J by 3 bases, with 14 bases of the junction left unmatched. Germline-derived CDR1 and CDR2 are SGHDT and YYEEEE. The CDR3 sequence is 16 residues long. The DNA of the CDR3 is TGTGCCAGCTATTCATCTCGGGACAGGGCGAACTACGAGCAGTACTTC. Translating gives CASYSSRDRANYEQYF.

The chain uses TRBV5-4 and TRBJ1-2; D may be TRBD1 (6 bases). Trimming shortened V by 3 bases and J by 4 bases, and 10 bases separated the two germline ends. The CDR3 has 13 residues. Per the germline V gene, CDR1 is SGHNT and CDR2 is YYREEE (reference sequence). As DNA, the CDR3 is TGTGCCAGCAGCTCGACAGGCTCCTATGGCTACACCTTC. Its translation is CASSSTGSYGYTF.

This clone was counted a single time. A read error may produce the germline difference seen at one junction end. The CDR3 here is CASSPDGTGSYKQYF. DNA of the CDR3: TGTGCCAGCAGCCCCGACGGGACAGGATCCTACAAGCAGTACTTC. This chain uses TRBV6-2 or TRBV6-3 with TRBJ2-7; 8 positions match TRBD1. CDR1 is MNHEY and CDR2 is SVGEGT in the germline V gene. There are 15 residues in the CDR3.

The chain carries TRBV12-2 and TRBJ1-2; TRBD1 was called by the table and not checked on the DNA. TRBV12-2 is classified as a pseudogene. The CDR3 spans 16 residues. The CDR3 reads CASRLIRDRANYGYTF. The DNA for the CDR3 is TGTGCAAGTCGCTTAATCCGGGACAGGGCCAACTATGGCTACACCTTC.

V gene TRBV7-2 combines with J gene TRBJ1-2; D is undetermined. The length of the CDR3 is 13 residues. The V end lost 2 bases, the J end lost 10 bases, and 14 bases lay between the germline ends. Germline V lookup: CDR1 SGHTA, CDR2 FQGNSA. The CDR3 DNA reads TGTGCCAGCAGCTTAAGCAGGCGTCATTACTACACCTTC. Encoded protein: CASSLSRRHYYTF.